This T cell receptor (beta chain) is from a study of T cells in Graves' hyperthyroidism and ophthalmopathy. V lost 0 bases, J lost 6 bases, and 10 bases stayed unmatched. The CDR3 contains 17 residues. CDR1 LGHDT and CDR2 YNNKEL come from the germline V gene (reference sequence). Amplification of TCR beta CDR3 regions was performed using RNA transcripts as template. First-round RT-PCR targeting the TCR CDR3 was performed with the HTBI primer set. TCRdb passed the multiplex PCR reads through MiXCR, listing each CDR3 protein once. The sample includes 300,000 to 450,000 distinct CDR3 sequences, roughly 20% of them seen just once. This clonotype was seen many times. The target antigen is unknown. The PBMCs were taken from around 10 ml of fresh peripheral blood. Findings and limits, study-wide: Blood also showed most of the thyroid clonotypes that were expanded above 0.001.

The V and J genes are TRBV3-1 and TRBJ1-5; 8 bases fit TRBD1. The sample taken for sequencing was blood. This receptor was identified in a man aged 18 to 30 with Graves' ophthalmopathy. The CDR3 reads CASSQDLVQGAIQPQHF. CDR3 sequence (DNA): TGTGCCAGCAGCCAAGATCTTGTGCAGGGGGCGATTCAGCCCCAGCATTTT.